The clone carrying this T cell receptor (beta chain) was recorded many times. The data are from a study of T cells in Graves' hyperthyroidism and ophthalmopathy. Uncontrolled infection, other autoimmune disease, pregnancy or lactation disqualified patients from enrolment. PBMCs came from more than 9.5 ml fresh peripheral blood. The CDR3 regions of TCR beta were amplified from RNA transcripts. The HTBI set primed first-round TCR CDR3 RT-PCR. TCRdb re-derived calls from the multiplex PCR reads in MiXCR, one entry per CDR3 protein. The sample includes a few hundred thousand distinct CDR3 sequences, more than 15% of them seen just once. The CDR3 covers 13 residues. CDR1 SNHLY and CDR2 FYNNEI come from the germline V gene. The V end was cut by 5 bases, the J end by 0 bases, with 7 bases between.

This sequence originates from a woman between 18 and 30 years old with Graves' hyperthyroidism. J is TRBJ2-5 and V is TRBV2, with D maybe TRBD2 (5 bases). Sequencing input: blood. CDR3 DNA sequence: TGTGCCAGCAGTTCGGGGTACCAAGAGACCCAGTACTTC. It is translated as CASSSGYQETQYF.